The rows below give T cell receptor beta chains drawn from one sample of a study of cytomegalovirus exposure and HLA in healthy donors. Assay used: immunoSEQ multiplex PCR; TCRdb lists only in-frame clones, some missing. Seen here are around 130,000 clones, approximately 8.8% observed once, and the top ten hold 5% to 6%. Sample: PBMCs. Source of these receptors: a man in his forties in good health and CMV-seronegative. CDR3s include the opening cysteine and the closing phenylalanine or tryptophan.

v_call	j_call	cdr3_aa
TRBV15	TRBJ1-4	CATSRSQGWGNEKLFF
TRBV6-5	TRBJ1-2	CASTLGLGLGYGYTF
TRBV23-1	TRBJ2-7	CASSPAGTAPYEQYF
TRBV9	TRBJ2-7	CASSVGQSGAYEQYF
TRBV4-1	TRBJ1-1	CASSQEAALNTEAFF
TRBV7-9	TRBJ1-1	CASSLGQGATNTEAFF
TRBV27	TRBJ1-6	CASSLQGPSSPLHF
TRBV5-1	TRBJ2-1	CASSFLNNEQFF
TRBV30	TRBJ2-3	CAWIPVGGWATDTQYF
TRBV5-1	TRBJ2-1	CASSLVGQGYNEQFF
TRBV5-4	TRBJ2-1	CASSREGQLGGNEQFF
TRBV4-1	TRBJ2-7	CASSSQGNSYEQYF
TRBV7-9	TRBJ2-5	CASSQLQGALTETQYF
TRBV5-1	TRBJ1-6	CASSLGQANSPPHF
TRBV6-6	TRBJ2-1	CASSWTGRPSYNEQFF
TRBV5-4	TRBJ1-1	CASSVASGTNTEAFF
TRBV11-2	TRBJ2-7	CASSSDRVRYF
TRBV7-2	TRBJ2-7	CASSSSGRGTSYEQYF
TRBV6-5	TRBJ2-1	CASSPTDSADAQFF
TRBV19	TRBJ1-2	CASSPGGLYGYTF
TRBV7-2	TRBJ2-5	CASSLFSQAGGRRQETQYF
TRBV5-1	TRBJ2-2	CASSFPHRGSDTGELFF
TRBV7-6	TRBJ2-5	CASSLSGGREETQYF
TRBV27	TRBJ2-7	CASRWGGGAYEQYF
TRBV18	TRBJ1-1	CASSTTGVGNTEAFF
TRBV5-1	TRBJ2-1	CASSRRADRGTNEQFF